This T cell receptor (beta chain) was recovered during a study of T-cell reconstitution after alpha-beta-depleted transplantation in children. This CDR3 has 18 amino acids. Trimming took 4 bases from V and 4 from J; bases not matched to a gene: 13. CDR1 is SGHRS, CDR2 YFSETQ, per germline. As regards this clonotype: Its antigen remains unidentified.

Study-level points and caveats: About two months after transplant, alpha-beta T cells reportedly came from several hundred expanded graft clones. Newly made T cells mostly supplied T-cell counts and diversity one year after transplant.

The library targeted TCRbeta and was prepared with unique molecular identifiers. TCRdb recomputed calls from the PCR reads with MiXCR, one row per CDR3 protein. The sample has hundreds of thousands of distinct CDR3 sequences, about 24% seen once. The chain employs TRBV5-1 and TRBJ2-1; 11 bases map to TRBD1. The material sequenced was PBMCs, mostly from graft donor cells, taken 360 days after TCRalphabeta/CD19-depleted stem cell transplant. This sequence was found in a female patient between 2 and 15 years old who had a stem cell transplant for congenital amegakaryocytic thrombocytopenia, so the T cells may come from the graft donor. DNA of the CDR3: TGCGCCAGCAGCCCCCGCCCTCCAGGACAGGGGGCGTACAATGAGCAGTTCTTC. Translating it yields CASSPRPPGQGAYNEQFF.